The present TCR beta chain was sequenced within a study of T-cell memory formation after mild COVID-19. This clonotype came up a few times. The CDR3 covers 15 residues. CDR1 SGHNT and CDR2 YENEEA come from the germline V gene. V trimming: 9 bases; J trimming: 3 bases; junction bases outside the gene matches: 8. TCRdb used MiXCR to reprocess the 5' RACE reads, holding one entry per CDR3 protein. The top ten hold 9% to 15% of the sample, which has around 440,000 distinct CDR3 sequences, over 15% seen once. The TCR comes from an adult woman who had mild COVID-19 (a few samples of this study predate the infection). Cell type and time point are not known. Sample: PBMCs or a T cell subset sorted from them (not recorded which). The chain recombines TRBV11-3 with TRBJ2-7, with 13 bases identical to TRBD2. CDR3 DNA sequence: TGTGCCAGTAGTGGACTAGCGGGAGTAGACTACGAGCAGTACTTC. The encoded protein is CASSGLAGVDYEQYF.